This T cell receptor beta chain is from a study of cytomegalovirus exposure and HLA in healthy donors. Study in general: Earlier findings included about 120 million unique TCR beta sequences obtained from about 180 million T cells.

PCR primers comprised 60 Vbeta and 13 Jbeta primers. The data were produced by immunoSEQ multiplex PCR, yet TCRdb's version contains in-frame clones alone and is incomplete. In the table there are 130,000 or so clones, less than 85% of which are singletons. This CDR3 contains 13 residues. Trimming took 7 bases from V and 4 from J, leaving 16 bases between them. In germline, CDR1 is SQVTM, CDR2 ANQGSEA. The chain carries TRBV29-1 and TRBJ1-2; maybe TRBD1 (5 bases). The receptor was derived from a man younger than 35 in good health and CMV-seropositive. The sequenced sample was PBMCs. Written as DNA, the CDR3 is TGCAGCGGCGGGACGCCGCCGGGCTATGGCTACACCTTC. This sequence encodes CSGGTPPGYGYTF.